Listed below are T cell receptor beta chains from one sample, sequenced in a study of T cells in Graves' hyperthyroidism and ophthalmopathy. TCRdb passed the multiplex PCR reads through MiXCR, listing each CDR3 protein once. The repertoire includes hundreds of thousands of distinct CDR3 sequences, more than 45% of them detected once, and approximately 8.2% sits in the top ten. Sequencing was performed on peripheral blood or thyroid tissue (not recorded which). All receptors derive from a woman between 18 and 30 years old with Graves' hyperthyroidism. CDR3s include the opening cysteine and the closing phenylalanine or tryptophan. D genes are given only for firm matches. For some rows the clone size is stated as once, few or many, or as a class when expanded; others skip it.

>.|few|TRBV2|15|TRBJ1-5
CASSGLQAPIIPQHF
TGTGCCAGCAGTGGCCTACAGGCCCCAATTATACCCCAGCATTTT
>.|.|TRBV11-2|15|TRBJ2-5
CASSRGGTALETQYF
TGCGCCAGCAGCCGCGGGGGGACAGCTCTCGAGACCCAGTACTTC
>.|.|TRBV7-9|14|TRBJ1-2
CASSLRSSDYGYTF
TGTGCCAGCAGCTTGAGATCTTCCGATTATGGCTACACCTTC
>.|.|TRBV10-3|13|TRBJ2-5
CAISEGVQETQYF
TGTGCCATCAGTGAGGGAGTGCAAGAGACCCAGTACTTC
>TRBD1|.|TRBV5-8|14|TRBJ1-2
CASSPGQGQRDYTF
TGTGCCAGCAGCCCGGGACAGGGACAGCGAGACTACACCTTC
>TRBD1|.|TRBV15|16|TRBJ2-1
CATSRGTGGSYNEQFF
TGTGCCACCAGCAGAGGGACAGGGGGCTCCTACAATGAGCAGTTCTTC
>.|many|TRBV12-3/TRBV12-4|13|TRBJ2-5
CASSPGSQETQYF
TGTGCCAGCAGCCCCGGCAGCCAAGAGACCCAGTACTTC
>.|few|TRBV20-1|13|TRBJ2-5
CSARDIRQETQYF
TGCAGTGCTAGAGATATCAGACAAGAGACCCAGTACTTC
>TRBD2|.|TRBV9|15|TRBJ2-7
CASSAETSGDYEQYF
TGTGCCAGCAGCGCCGAGACTAGCGGGGACTACGAGCAGTACTTC
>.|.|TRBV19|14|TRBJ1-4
CASSPRGGSEKLFF
TGTGCCAGTAGTCCCCGAGGTGGGTCGGAAAAACTGTTTTTT
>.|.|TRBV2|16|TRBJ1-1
CASRAISGAMNTEAFF
TGTGCCAGCAGAGCTATTTCGGGGGCTATGAACACTGAAGCTTTCTTT
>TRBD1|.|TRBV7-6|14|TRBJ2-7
CASSRDREIDEQYF
TGTGCCAGCAGTCGGGACAGGGAAATTGACGAGCAGTACTTC
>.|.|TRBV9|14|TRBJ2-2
CASSVDQQAGELFF
TGTGCCAGCAGCGTAGATCAGCAAGCCGGGGAGCTGTTTTTT
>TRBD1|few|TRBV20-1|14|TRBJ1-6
CSARTHRGNSPLHF
TGCAGTGCTAGGACCCACAGGGGTAATTCACCCCTCCACTTT
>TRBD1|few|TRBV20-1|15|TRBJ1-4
CSARPMGQGIEKLFF
TGCAGTGCTAGACCGATGGGACAGGGGATTGAAAAACTGTTTTTT
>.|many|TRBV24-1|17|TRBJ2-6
CATSDHDGAAGANVLTF
TGTGCCACCAGTGACCACGACGGGGCAGCAGGGGCCAACGTCCTGACTTTC
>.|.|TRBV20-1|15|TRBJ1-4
CSALRQGSQNEKLFF
TGCAGTGCCCTCCGCCAGGGAAGTCAAAATGAAAAACTGTTTTTT
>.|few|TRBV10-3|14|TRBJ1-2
CATAQGQSLHGYTF
TGTGCCACAGCTCAGGGTCAGAGCCTTCATGGCTACACCTTC
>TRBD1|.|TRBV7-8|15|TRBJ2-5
CASSSRTGSRETQYF
TGTGCCAGCAGCTCTCGGACAGGGTCGAGGGAGACCCAGTACTTC
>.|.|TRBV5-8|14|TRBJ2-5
CASSGPGTQETQHF
TGTGCCAGCAGCGGCCCGGGGACCCAAGAGACCCAGCACTTC
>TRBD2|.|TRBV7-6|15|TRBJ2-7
CASSQNSGRAYEQYF
TGCGCCAGCAGCCAAAACAGCGGGAGGGCTTACGAGCAGTACTTC
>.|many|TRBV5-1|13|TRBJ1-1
CASSWRGNTEAFF
TGTGCCAGCAGCTGGCGCGGAAACACTGAAGCTTTCTTT
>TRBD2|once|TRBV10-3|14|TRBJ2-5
CAIRILAVEETQYF
TGTGCCATCAGAATCCTAGCGGTCGAAGAGACCCAGTACTTC
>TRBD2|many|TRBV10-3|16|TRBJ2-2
CAISPGTSGNTGELFF
TGTGCCATCAGTCCGGGAACTAGCGGGAACACCGGGGAGCTGTTTTTT
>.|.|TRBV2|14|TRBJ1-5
CASSEVRGGETQHF
TGTGCCAGCAGTGAGGTTAGGGGTGGCGAGACCCAGCATTTT
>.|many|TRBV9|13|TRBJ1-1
CASSSQVNTEAFF
TGTGCCAGCAGCTCACAGGTGAACACTGAAGCTTTCTTT
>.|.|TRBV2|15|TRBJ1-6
CASSPETGIRSPLHF
TGTGCCAGCAGCCCTGAGACAGGTATTCGCTCACCCCTCCACTTT
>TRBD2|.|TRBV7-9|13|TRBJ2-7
CASMQRENYEQYF
TGTGCCAGCATGCAGCGGGAGAATTACGAGCAGTACTTC
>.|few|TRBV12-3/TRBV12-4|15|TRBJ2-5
CASSFAWGHQETQYF
TGTGCCAGCAGTTTTGCGTGGGGGCACCAAGAGACCCAGTACTTC
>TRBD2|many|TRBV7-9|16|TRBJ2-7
CASSTLTSGRANEQYF
TGTGCCAGCAGCACCCTGACTAGCGGGAGGGCCAACGAGCAGTACTTC
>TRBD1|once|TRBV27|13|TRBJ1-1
CASSSPNRGPAFF
TGTGCCAGCAGTTCACCAAACAGGGGGCCAGCTTTCTTT
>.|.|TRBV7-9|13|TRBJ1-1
CASSSPGWGEAFF
TGTGCCAGCAGCTCACCCGGGTGGGGCGAAGCTTTCTTT
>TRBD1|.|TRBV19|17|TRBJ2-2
CAGSHAQGQGNTGELFF
TGTGCCGGTAGTCATGCTCAAGGACAGGGGAACACCGGGGAGCTGTTTTTT
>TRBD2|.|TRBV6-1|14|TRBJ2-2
CASTETSVGGELFF
TGTGCCAGCACCGAGACTAGCGTGGGCGGGGAGCTGTTTTTT
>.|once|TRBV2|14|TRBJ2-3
CASSEEEITDTQYF
TGTGCCAGCAGTGAAGAAGAGATCACAGATACGCAGTATTTT
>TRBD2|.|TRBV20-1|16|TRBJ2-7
CSARAVGSGRTYEQYF
TGCAGTGCTAGAGCCGTAGGTAGCGGGAGAACCTACGAGCAGTACTTC
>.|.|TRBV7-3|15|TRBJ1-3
CASSLTALSGNTIYF
TGTGCCAGCAGCTTAACCGCCCTCTCTGGAAACACCATATATTTT
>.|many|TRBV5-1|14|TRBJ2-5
CASSLGYSQETQYF
TGCGCCAGCAGCTTGGGGTACAGCCAAGAGACCCAGTACTTC
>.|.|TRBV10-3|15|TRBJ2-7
CASSYSKVRGYEQYF
TGTGCCAGCAGTTACTCGAAGGTCAGGGGCTACGAGCAGTACTTC
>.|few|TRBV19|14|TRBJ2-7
CASSIGWQSYEQYF
TGTGCCAGTAGTATCGGTTGGCAGAGCTACGAGCAGTACTTC
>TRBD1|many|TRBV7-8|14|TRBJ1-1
CASSPRTGSEWAFF
TGTGCCAGCAGCCCCAGGACAGGGAGCGAGTGGGCTTTCTTT
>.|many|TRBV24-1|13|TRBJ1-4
CATSDFHEEKLFF
TGTGCCACCAGTGATTTTCATGAGGAAAAACTGTTTTTT
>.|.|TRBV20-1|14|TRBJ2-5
CSARDKGFGKTQYF
TGCAGTGCTAGAGATAAGGGATTTGGAAAGACCCAGTACTTC
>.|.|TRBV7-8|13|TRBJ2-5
CASSLPWGETQYF
TGCGCCAGCAGCCTCCCCTGGGGAGAGACCCAGTACTTC
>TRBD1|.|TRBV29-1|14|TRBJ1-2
CGVLGQGFVDGYTF
TGCGGCGTGCTGGGACAGGGGTTTGTGGATGGCTACACCTTC